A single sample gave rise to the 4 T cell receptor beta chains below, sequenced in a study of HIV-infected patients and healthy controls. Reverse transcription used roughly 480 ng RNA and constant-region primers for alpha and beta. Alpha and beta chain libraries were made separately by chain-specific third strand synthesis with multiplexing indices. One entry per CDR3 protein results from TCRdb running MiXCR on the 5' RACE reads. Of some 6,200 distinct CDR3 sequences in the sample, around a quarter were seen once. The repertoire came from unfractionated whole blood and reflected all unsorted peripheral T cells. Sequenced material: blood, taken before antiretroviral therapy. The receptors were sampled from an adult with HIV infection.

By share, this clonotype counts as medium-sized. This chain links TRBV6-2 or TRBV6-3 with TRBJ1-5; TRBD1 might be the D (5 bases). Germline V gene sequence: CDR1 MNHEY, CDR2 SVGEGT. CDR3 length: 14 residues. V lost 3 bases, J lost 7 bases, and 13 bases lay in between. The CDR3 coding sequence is TGTGCCAGCAGTTATTCGGGGGGAGTCCAGCCCCAGCATTTT. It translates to CASSYSGGVQPQHF.

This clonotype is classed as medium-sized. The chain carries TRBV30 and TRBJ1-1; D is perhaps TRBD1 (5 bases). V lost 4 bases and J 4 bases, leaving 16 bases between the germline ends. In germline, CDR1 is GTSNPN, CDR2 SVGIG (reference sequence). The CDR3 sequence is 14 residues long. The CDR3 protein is CAWTDGAAGTEAFF. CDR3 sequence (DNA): TGTGCCTGGACTGACGGGGCGGCCGGCACTGAAGCTTTCTTT.

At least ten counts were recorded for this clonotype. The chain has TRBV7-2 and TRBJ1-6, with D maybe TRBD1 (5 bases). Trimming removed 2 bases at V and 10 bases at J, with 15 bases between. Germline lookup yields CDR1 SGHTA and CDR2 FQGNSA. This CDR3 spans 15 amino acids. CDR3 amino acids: CASSLRGQQDSPLHF. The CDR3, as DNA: TGTGCCAGCAGCTTACGGGGCCAACAGGACTCACCCCTCCACTTT.

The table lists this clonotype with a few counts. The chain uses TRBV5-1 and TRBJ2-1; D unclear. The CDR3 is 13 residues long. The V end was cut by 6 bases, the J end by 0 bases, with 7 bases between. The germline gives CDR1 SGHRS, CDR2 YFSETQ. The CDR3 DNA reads TGCGCCAGCAAACCGAGCTCCTACAATGAGCAGTTCTTC. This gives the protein CASKPSSYNEQFF.